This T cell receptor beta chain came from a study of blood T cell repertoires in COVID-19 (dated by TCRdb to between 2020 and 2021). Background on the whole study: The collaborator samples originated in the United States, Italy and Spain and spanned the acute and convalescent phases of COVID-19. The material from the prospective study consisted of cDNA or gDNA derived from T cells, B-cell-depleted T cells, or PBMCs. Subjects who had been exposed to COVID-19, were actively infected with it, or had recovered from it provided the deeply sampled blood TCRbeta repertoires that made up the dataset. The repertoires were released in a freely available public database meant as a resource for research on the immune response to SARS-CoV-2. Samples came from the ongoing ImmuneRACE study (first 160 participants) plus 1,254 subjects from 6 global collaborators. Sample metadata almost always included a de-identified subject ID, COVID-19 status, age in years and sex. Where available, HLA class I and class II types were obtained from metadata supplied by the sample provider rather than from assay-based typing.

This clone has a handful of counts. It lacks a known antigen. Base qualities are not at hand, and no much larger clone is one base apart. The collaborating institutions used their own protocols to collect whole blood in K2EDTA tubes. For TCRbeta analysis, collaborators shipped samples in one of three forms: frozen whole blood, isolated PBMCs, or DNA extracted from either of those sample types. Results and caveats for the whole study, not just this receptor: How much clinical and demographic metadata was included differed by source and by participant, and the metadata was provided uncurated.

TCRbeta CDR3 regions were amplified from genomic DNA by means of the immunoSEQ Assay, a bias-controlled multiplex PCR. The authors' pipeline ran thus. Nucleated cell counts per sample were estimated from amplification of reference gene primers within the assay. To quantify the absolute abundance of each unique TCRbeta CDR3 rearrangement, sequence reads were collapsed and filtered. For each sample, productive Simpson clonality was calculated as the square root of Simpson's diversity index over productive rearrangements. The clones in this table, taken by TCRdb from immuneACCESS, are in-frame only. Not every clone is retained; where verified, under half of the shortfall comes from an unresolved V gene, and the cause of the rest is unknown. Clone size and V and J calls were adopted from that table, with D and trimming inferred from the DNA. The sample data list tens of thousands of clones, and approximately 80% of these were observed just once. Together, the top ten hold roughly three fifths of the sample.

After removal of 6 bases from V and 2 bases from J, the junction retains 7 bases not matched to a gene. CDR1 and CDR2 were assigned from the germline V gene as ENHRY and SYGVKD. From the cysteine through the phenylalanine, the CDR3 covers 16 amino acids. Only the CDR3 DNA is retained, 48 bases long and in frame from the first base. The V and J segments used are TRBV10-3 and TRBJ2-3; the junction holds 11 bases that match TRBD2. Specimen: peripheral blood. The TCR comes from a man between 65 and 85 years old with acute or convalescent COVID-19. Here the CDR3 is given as CAISLLAGAFTDTQYF. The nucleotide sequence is TGTGCCATCAGCCTACTAGCGGGAGCCTTCACAGATACGCAGTATTTT.